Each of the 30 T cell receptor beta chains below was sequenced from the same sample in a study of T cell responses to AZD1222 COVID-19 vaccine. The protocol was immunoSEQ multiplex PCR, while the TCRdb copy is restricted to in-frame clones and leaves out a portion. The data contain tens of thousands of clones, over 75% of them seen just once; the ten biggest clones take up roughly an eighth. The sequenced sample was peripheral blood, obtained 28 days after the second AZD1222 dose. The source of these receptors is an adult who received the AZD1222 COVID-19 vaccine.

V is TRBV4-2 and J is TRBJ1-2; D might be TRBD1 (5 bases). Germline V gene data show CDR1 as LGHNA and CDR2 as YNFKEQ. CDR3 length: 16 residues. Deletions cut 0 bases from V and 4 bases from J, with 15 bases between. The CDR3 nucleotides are TGTGCCAGCAGCCAAGATATTTCAGGGAGGGGCTATGGCTACACCTTC. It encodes CASSQDISGRGYGYTF.

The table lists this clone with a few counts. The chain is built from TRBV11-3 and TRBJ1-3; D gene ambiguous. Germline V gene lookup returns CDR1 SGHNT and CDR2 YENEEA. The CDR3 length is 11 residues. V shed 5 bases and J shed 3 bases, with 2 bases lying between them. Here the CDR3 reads CASSLGNTIYF. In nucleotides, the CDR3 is TGTGCCAGCAGCCTTGGAAACACCATATATTTT.

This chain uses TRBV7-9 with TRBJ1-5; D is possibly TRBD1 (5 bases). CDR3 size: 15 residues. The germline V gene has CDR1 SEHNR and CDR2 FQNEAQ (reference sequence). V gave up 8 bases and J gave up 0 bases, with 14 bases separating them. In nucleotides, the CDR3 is TGTGCCAGCTCCACTGGGGGATATAGCAATCAGCCCCAGCATTTT. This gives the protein CASSTGGYSNQPQHF.

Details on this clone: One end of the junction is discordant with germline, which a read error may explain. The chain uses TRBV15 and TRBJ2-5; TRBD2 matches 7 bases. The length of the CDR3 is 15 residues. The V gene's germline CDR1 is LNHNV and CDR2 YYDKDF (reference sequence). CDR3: CATSRDNLAEETQYF. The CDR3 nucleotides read TGTGCCACCAGCAGAGATAACCTAGCGGAAGAAACCCAGTACTTC.

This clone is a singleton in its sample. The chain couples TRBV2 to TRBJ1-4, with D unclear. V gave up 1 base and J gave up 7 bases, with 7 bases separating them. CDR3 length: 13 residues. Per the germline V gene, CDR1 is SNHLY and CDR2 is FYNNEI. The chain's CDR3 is CASSEGLPEKLFF. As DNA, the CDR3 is TGTGCCAGCAGTGAAGGACTGCCTGAAAAACTGTTTTTT.

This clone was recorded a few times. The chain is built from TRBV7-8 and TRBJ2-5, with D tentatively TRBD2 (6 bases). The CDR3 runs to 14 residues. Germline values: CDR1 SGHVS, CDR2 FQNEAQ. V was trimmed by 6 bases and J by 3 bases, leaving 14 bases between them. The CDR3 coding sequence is TGTGCCAGCAGTCGTCGGGGGTCGAAAGAGACCCAGTACTTC. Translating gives CASSRRGSKETQYF.

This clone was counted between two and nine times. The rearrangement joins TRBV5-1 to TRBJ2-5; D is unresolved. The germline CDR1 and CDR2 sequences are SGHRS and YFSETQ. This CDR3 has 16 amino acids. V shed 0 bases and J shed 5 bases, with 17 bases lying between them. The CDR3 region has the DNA TGCGCCAGCAGCTTGGAGGGCGGAAGGGCCGGGGAGACCCAGTACTTC. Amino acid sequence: CASSLEGGRAGETQYF.

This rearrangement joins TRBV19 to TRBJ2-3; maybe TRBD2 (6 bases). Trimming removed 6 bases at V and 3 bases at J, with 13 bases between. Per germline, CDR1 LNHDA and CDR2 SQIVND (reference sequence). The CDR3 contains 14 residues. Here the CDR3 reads CASSLLGTTDTQYF. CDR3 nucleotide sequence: TGTGCCAGTAGCCTCCTCGGGACTACAGATACGCAGTATTTT.

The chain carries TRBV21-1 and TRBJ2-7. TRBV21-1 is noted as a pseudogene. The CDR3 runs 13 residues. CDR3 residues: CASGGPPANEQYV. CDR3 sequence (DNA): TGTGCCAGCGGGGGTCCCCCCGCGAACGAGCAGTACGTC.

Written as DNA, the CDR3 is TGTGCCTGGAGTGAAAGTGTGATTAACTATGGCTACACCTTC. Translated: CAWSESVINYGYTF. This chain connects TRBV30 to TRBJ1-2; D uncertain. This CDR3 has 14 amino acids. V lost 1 base and J 1 base, leaving 10 bases between the germline ends. Germline V gene sequence: CDR1 GTSNPN, CDR2 SVGIG (reference sequence).

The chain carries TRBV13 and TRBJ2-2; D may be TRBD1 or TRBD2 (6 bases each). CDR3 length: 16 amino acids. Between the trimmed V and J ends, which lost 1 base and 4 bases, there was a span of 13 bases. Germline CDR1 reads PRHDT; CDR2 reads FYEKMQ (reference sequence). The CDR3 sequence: CASSLVPGAGTGELFF. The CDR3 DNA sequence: TGTGCCAGCAGCTTAGTTCCGGGGGCGGGCACCGGGGAGCTGTTTTTT. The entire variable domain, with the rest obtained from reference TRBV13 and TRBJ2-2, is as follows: AAGVIQSPRHLIKEKRETATLKCYPIPRHDTVYWYQQGPGQDPQFLISFYEKMQSDKGSIPDRFSAQQFSDYHSELNMSSLELGDSALYFCASSLVPGAGTGELFFGEGSRLTVL.

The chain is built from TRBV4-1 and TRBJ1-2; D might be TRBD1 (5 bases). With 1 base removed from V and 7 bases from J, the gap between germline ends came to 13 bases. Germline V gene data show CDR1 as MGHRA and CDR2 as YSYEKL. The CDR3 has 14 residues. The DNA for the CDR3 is TGCGCCAGCAGCCAAGTAGACAGCCTGAGTGGCTACACCTTC. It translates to CASSQVDSLSGYTF.

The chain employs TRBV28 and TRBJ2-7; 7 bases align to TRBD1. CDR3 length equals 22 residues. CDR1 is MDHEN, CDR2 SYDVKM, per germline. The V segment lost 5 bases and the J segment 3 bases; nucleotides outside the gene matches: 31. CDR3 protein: CASSATGTDFGEDVRTFYEQYF. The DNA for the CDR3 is TGTGCCAGCAGTGCAACCGGGACAGATTTTGGGGAAGATGTACGCACGTTCTACGAGCAGTACTTC.

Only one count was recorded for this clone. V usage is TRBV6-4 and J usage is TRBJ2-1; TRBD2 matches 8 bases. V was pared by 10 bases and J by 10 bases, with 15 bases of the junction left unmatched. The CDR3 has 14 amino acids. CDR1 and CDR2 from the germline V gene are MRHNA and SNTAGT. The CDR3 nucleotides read TGTGCCACCAGCCCCACGGGCGCGGGGGGCGAGCAGTTCTTC. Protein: CATSPTGAGGEQFF.

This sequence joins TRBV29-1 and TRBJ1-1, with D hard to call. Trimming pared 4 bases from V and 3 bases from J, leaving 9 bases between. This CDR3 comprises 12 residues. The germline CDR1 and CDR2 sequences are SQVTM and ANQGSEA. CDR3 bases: TGCAGCGTTGTGTTGGGGTACACTGAAGCTTTCTTT. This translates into CSVVLGYTEAFF.

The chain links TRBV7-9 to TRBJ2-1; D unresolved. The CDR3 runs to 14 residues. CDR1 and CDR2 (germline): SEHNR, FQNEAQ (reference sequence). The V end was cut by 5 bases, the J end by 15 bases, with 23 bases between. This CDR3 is CASSPNSYSGSAFF. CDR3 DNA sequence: TGTGCCAGCAGCCCGAATTCATATTCGGGCTCCGCGTTCTTC.

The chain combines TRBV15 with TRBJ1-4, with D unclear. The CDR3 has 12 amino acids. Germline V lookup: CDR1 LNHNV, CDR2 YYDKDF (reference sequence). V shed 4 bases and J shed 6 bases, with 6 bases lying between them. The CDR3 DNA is TGTGCCACCAGCAAAGAGGATGAAAAACTGTTTTTT. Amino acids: CATSKEDEKLFF.

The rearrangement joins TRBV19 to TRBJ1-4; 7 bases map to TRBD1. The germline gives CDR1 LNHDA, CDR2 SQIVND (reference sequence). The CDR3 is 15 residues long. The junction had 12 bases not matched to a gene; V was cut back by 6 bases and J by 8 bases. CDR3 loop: CASSLTGTVGEKLFF. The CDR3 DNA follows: TGTGCCAGTAGCTTAACCGGGACAGTGGGCGAAAAACTGTTTTTT.

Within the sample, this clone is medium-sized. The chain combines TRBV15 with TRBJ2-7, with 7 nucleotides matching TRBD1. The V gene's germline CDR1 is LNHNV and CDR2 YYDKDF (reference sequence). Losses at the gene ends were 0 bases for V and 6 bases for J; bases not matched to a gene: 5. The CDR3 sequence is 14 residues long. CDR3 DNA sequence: TGTGCCACCAGCAGAGACAGGGGGATGGGCGAGCAGTACGTC. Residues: CATSRDRGMGEQYV.

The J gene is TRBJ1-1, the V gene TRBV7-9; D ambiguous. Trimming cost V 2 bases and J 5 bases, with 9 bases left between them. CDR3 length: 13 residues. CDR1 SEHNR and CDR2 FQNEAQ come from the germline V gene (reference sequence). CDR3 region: CASSLRLGTEAFF. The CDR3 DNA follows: TGTGCCAGCAGCTTAAGACTGGGGACTGAAGCTTTCTTT.

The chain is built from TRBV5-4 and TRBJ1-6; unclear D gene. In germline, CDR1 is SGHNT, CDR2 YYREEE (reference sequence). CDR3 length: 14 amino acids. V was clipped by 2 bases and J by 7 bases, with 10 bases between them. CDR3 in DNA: TGTGCCAGCAGCTTTCCAGGCGCCAATTCACCCCTCCACTTT. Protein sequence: CASSFPGANSPLHF.

The CDR3 coding sequence is TGTGCCAGCAGCTCCGAGGGGGGGAATCAGCCCCAGCATTTT. Translating it yields CASSSEGGNQPQHF. The V call is TRBV6-2 or TRBV6-3, the J call TRBJ1-5; D is possibly TRBD1 (6 bases). The CDR3 is made up of 14 amino acids. Trimming pared 6 bases from V and 4 bases from J, leaving 13 bases between. Germline CDR1 is MNHEY and CDR2 is SVGEGT.

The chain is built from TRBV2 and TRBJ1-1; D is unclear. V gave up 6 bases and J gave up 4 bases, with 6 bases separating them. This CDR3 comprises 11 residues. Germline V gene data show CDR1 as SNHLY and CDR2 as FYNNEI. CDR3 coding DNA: TGTGCCAGCAGGTGGGGCACTGAAGCTTTCTTT. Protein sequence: CASRWGTEAFF. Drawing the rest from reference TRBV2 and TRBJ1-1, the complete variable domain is EPEVTQTPSHQVTQMGQEVILRCVPISNHLYFYWYRQILGQKVEFLVSFYNNEISEKSEIFDDQFSVERPDGSNFTLKIRSTKLEDSAMYFCASRWGTEAFFGQGTRLTVV.

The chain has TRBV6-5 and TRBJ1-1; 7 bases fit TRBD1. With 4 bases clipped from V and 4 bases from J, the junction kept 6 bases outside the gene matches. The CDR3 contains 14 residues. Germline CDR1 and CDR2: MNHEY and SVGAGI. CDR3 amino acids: CASSSLQGSTEAFF. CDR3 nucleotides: TGTGCCAGCAGTTCTCTACAGGGGTCCACTGAAGCTTTCTTT.

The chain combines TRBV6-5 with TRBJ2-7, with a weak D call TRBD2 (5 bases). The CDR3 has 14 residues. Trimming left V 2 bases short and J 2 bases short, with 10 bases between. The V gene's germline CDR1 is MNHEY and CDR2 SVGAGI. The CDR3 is CASSYSGATYEQYF. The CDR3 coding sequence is TGTGCCAGCAGTTACAGCGGTGCCACCTACGAGCAGTACTTC.

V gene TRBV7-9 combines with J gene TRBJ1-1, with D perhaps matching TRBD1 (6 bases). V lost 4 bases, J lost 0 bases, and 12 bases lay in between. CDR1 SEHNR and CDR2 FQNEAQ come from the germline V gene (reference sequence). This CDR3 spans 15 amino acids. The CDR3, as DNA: TGTGCCAGCAGCTCAACAGGGTTAATGAACACTGAAGCTTTCTTT. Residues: CASSSTGLMNTEAFF.

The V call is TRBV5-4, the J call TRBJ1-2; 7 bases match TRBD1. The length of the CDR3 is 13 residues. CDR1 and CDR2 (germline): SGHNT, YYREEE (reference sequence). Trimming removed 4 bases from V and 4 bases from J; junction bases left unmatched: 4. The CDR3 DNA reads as TGTGCCAGCAGCCGACAGGGACCCTATGGCTACACCTTC. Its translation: CASSRQGPYGYTF.

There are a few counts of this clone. The CDR3 reads CASSFGGDTQYF. In nucleotides, the CDR3 is TGTGCCAGCAGCTTTGGGGGAGATACGCAGTATTTT. V gene TRBV7-3 combines with J gene TRBJ2-3; possibly TRBD1 or TRBD2 for D (5 bases each). The CDR3 has 12 residues. Trimming took 3 bases from V and 5 from J, leaving 6 bases between them. From germline, CDR1 is SGHTA and CDR2 FQGTGA.

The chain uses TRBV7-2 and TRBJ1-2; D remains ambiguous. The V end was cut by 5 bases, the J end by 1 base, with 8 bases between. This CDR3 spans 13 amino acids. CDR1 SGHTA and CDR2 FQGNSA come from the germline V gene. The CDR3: CASSQDNNYGYTF. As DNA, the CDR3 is TGTGCCAGCAGCCAAGACAATAACTATGGCTACACCTTC.

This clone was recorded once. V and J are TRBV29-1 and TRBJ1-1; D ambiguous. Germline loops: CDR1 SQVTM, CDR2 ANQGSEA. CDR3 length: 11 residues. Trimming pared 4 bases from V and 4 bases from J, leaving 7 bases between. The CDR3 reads CSVVRSTEAFF. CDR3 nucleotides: TGCAGCGTTGTCCGATCCACTGAAGCTTTCTTT.